A selection of T cell receptor beta chains follows, all from one sample in a study of spatial heterogeneity in lung cancer. Each CDR3 protein is one row after TCRdb ran MiXCR on the 5' RACE reads. The sample has around 6,000 distinct CDR3 sequences, approximately 12% seen once. This sample comprised normal lung tissue next to the tumor, obtained at surgery. The source is a male donor with early-stage non-small cell lung cancer. CDR3s include the opening cysteine and the closing phenylalanine or tryptophan. Fields, in order: clone size, D gene, V gene, J gene, CDR3 protein, CDR3 DNA. The D gene is left open where the match is weak. Only part of the rows carry a size: once, few, many, or a class if the clone is expanded.

clone size: medium-sized; D gene: TRBD2; V gene: TRBV20-1; J gene: TRBJ2-3; CDR3 protein: CSARNFLAGVDTQYF; CDR3 DNA: TGCAGTGCTAGGAATTTCCTAGCGGGAGTCGATACGCAGTATTTT
clone size: .; D gene: TRBD1; V gene: TRBV28; J gene: TRBJ2-7; CDR3 protein: CASRNTGTAYEQYF; CDR3 DNA: TGTGCCAGCAGGAACACCGGGACAGCCTACGAGCAGTACTTC
clone size: medium-sized; D gene: TRBD1; V gene: TRBV12-3/TRBV12-4; J gene: TRBJ1-6; CDR3 protein: CASSRTGGGSPLHF; CDR3 DNA: TGTGCCAGCAGTCGTACAGGGGGCGGTTCACCCCTCCACTTT
clone size: .; D gene: TRBD1; V gene: TRBV3-1; J gene: TRBJ1-2; CDR3 protein: CASSPPGQGAGGYTF; CDR3 DNA: TGTGCCAGCAGCCCCCCGGGACAGGGGGCCGGTGGCTACACCTTC
clone size: .; D gene: .; V gene: TRBV28; J gene: TRBJ2-6; CDR3 protein: CASSRTSSGANVLTF; CDR3 DNA: TGTGCCAGCAGCCGGACTTCATCTGGGGCCAACGTCCTGACTTTC
clone size: large; D gene: .; V gene: TRBV29-1; J gene: TRBJ2-2; CDR3 protein: CSANPGSGTGELFF; CDR3 DNA: TGCAGCGCAAACCCGGGATCCGGCACCGGGGAGCTGTTTTTT
clone size: many; D gene: .; V gene: TRBV5-1; J gene: TRBJ1-1; CDR3 protein: CASSLLQGRTEAFF; CDR3 DNA: TGCGCCAGCAGCTTGTTACAGGGTAGGACTGAAGCTTTCTTT
clone size: many; D gene: TRBD2; V gene: TRBV27; J gene: TRBJ2-6; CDR3 protein: CASSRRGAGANVLTF; CDR3 DNA: TGTGCCAGCAGCCGACGGGGGGCTGGGGCCAACGTCCTGACTTTC
clone size: many; D gene: TRBD1; V gene: TRBV12-3/TRBV12-4; J gene: TRBJ2-7; CDR3 protein: CATTGDSYEQYF; CDR3 DNA: TGTGCCACTACAGGGGATTCCTACGAGCAGTACTTC
clone size: few; D gene: .; V gene: TRBV18; J gene: TRBJ2-3; CDR3 protein: CASSSWTLADTQYF; CDR3 DNA: TGTGCCAGCTCATCCTGGACGCTGGCAGATACGCAGTATTTT
clone size: medium-sized; D gene: TRBD2; V gene: TRBV7-2; J gene: TRBJ2-3; CDR3 protein: CASSWASGSTPDTQYF; CDR3 DNA: TGTGCCAGCAGCTGGGCTAGCGGGAGTACACCAGATACGCAGTATTTT
clone size: medium-sized; D gene: .; V gene: TRBV6-5; J gene: TRBJ1-2; CDR3 protein: CASSYNSVGQGYTF; CDR3 DNA: TGTGCCAGCAGTTACAATTCAGTCGGACAGGGCTACACCTTC
clone size: .; D gene: .; V gene: TRBV6-2/TRBV6-3; J gene: TRBJ1-1; CDR3 protein: CASSYWGGAFF; CDR3 DNA: TGTGCCAGCAGTTACTGGGGGGGTGCTTTCTTT
clone size: .; D gene: .; V gene: TRBV28; J gene: TRBJ2-2; CDR3 protein: CASGSSSGAGTGELFF; CDR3 DNA: TGTGCCAGCGGTTCCTCTTCGGGGGCGGGAACCGGGGAGCTGTTTTTT
clone size: medium-sized; D gene: .; V gene: TRBV9; J gene: TRBJ2-2; CDR3 protein: CASSPPTGELFF; CDR3 DNA: TGTGCCAGCAGCCCCCCGACCGGGGAGCTGTTTTTT
clone size: many; D gene: .; V gene: TRBV7-9; J gene: TRBJ2-1; CDR3 protein: CASSLDWANEQFF; CDR3 DNA: TGTGCCAGCAGCCTGGACTGGGCGAATGAGCAGTTCTTC
clone size: many; D gene: .; V gene: TRBV23-1; J gene: TRBJ2-1; CDR3 protein: CASSQWDPGRKSYNEQFF; CDR3 DNA: TGCGCCAGCAGTCAATGGGATCCAGGGAGGAAGTCCTACAATGAGCAGTTCTTC
clone size: medium-sized; D gene: .; V gene: TRBV7-3; J gene: TRBJ2-3; CDR3 protein: CASSLLRTDTQYF; CDR3 DNA: TGTGCCAGCAGCTTGTTGAGGACAGATACGCAGTATTTT
clone size: .; D gene: .; V gene: TRBV11-2; J gene: TRBJ1-1; CDR3 protein: CASSPTSQVNTEAFF; CDR3 DNA: TGTGCCAGCAGCCCGACTTCACAGGTGAACACTGAAGCTTTCTTT
clone size: .; D gene: .; V gene: TRBV3-1; J gene: TRBJ1-2; CDR3 protein: CASRDGQLNYGYTF; CDR3 DNA: TGTGCCAGCAGAGATGGACAGCTTAACTATGGCTACACCTTC
clone size: many; D gene: TRBD1; V gene: TRBV6-5; J gene: TRBJ2-1; CDR3 protein: CASRGTKDRGSPYDEQFF; CDR3 DNA: TGTGCCAGCAGAGGAACCAAAGACAGGGGATCCCCCTACGATGAGCAGTTCTTC
clone size: many; D gene: .; V gene: TRBV12-3/TRBV12-4; J gene: TRBJ2-5; CDR3 protein: CASRKRDLQETQYF; CDR3 DNA: TGTGCCAGCAGGAAAAGGGACTTACAAGAGACCCAGTACTTC
clone size: medium-sized; D gene: .; V gene: TRBV27; J gene: TRBJ1-6; CDR3 protein: CASSLESRSYNSPLHF; CDR3 DNA: TGTGCCAGCAGTTTAGAAAGTAGATCCTATAATTCACCCCTCCACTTT
clone size: many; D gene: TRBD1; V gene: TRBV7-6; J gene: TRBJ2-3; CDR3 protein: CASSSRQGSTDTQYF; CDR3 DNA: TGTGCCAGCAGCTCCCGACAGGGAAGCACAGATACGCAGTATTTT
clone size: many; D gene: .; V gene: TRBV11-2; J gene: TRBJ2-1; CDR3 protein: CASSLYEGSAIEQFF; CDR3 DNA: TGTGCCAGCAGCTTATACGAGGGTAGCGCGATCGAGCAGTTCTTC
clone size: medium-sized; D gene: .; V gene: TRBV2; J gene: TRBJ2-6; CDR3 protein: CASSERSGANVLTF; CDR3 DNA: TGTGCCAGCAGTGAGCGCTCTGGGGCCAACGTCCTGACTTTC
clone size: medium-sized; D gene: .; V gene: TRBV7-3; J gene: TRBJ2-2; CDR3 protein: CASSKQGGPVVTGELFF; CDR3 DNA: TGTGCCAGCAGCAAACAGGGAGGTCCCGTCGTCACCGGGGAGCTGTTTTTT
clone size: many; D gene: TRBD1; V gene: TRBV18; J gene: TRBJ2-7; CDR3 protein: CASSPNLVGTGDFYEQYF; CDR3 DNA: TGTGCCAGCTCACCCAACTTGGTCGGGACAGGGGATTTTTACGAGCAGTACTTC
clone size: medium-sized; D gene: .; V gene: TRBV6-1; J gene: TRBJ1-2; CDR3 protein: CASSEGTYVYGYTF; CDR3 DNA: TGTGCCAGCAGTGAAGGGACGTACGTCTATGGCTACACCTTC
clone size: many; D gene: TRBD1; V gene: TRBV6-6; J gene: TRBJ2-3; CDR3 protein: CASSYRTGGSDTQYF; CDR3 DNA: TGTGCCAGCAGTTACCGGACAGGGGGCTCAGATACGCAGTATTTT
clone size: .; D gene: TRBD1; V gene: TRBV18; J gene: TRBJ1-5; CDR3 protein: CASSPRSVTGNSNQPQHF; CDR3 DNA: TGTGCCAGCTCACCACGGTCAGTGACAGGGAATAGCAATCAGCCCCAGCATTTT
clone size: many; D gene: TRBD1; V gene: TRBV12-3/TRBV12-4; J gene: TRBJ2-7; CDR3 protein: CASSSRQGANEQYF; CDR3 DNA: TGTGCCAGCAGTTCACGACAGGGGGCTAACGAGCAGTACTTC
clone size: many; D gene: .; V gene: TRBV2; J gene: TRBJ2-7; CDR3 protein: CASSESPGGGYEQYF; CDR3 DNA: TGTGCCAGCAGTGAATCTCCCGGGGGAGGATACGAGCAGTACTTC
clone size: many; D gene: .; V gene: TRBV12-3/TRBV12-4; J gene: TRBJ2-3; CDR3 protein: CASSSERAWSTDTQYF; CDR3 DNA: TGTGCCAGCAGTTCCGAGCGGGCCTGGAGCACAGATACGCAGTATTTT
clone size: medium-sized; D gene: .; V gene: TRBV5-1; J gene: TRBJ2-2; CDR3 protein: CASSLVAGELFF; CDR3 DNA: TGCGCCAGCAGCTTGGTTGCCGGGGAGCTGTTTTTT
clone size: many; D gene: .; V gene: TRBV10-3; J gene: TRBJ1-1; CDR3 protein: CAISGSVEGGQAFF; CDR3 DNA: TGTGCCATCAGTGGCTCAGTAGAAGGGGGGCAAGCTTTCTTT
clone size: medium-sized; D gene: .; V gene: TRBV7-3; J gene: TRBJ1-1; CDR3 protein: CASSLTSGDTEAFF; CDR3 DNA: TGTGCCAGCAGCTTAACGTCTGGGGACACTGAAGCTTTCTTT
clone size: many; D gene: TRBD1; V gene: TRBV30; J gene: TRBJ2-5; CDR3 protein: CAWSVTGGSETQYF; CDR3 DNA: TGTGCCTGGAGTGTTACAGGGGGCTCAGAGACCCAGTACTTC
clone size: medium-sized; D gene: .; V gene: TRBV10-3; J gene: TRBJ2-5; CDR3 protein: CAISEAETQYF; CDR3 DNA: TGTGCCATCAGTGAAGCAGAGACCCAGTACTTC
clone size: many; D gene: .; V gene: TRBV12-3/TRBV12-4; J gene: TRBJ1-1; CDR3 protein: CASSSPGRPNTEAFF; CDR3 DNA: TGTGCCAGCAGTTCCCCGGGGCGGCCGAACACTGAAGCTTTCTTT
clone size: many; D gene: .; V gene: TRBV5-1; J gene: TRBJ1-2; CDR3 protein: CASSTDGEVNGYTF; CDR3 DNA: TGCGCCAGCAGCACGGACGGAGAAGTGAATGGCTACACCTTC
clone size: many; D gene: .; V gene: TRBV30; J gene: TRBJ1-6; CDR3 protein: CAWSARENSPLHF; CDR3 DNA: TGTGCCTGGAGCGCCAGGGAGAATTCACCCCTCCACTTT
clone size: .; D gene: .; V gene: TRBV12-3/TRBV12-4; J gene: TRBJ1-6; CDR3 protein: CASSLGQANSPLHF; CDR3 DNA: TGTGCCAGCAGTTTAGGGCAGGCCAATTCACCCCTCCACTTT
clone size: medium-sized; D gene: TRBD2; V gene: TRBV10-3; J gene: TRBJ2-1; CDR3 protein: CAISEAVGTSGYLEQFF; CDR3 DNA: TGTGCCATCAGTGAGGCTGTCGGGACTAGCGGGTACCTTGAGCAGTTCTTC
clone size: medium-sized; D gene: TRBD1; V gene: TRBV20-1; J gene: TRBJ1-2; CDR3 protein: CSAVSGTENPKF; CDR3 DNA: TGCAGTGCTGTCTCCGGGACAGAGAACCCGAAATTC
clone size: medium-sized; D gene: TRBD2; V gene: TRBV3-1; J gene: TRBJ2-1; CDR3 protein: CASSPRLAGGLYNEQFF; CDR3 DNA: TGTGCCAGCAGCCCCAGACTAGCGGGAGGGCTATACAATGAGCAGTTCTTC
clone size: medium-sized; D gene: .; V gene: TRBV6-6; J gene: TRBJ2-3; CDR3 protein: CASSGRDSTDTQYF; CDR3 DNA: TGTGCCAGCAGTGGACGGGACTCCACAGATACGCAGTATTTT
clone size: many; D gene: .; V gene: TRBV7-9; J gene: TRBJ1-2; CDR3 protein: CASTVTENYGYTF; CDR3 DNA: TGTGCCAGCACCGTGACAGAAAACTATGGCTACACCTTC
clone size: few; D gene: .; V gene: TRBV2; J gene: TRBJ2-6; CDR3 protein: CASSGDTGPHGSGANVLTF; CDR3 DNA: TGTGCCAGCAGTGGAGATACAGGACCCCACGGCTCTGGGGCCAACGTCCTGACTTTC
clone size: .; D gene: .; V gene: TRBV28; J gene: TRBJ2-1; CDR3 protein: CASSWESSSYNEQFF; CDR3 DNA: TGTGCCAGCAGTTGGGAATCGAGCTCCTACAATGAGCAGTTCTTC
clone size: many; D gene: .; V gene: TRBV7-8; J gene: TRBJ2-7; CDR3 protein: CASSRDRVDEQYF; CDR3 DNA: TGTGCCAGCAGCCGGGACCGGGTGGATGAGCAGTACTTC
clone size: many; D gene: TRBD2; V gene: TRBV2; J gene: TRBJ2-7; CDR3 protein: CASSALAGVLEQYF; CDR3 DNA: TGTGCCAGCAGTGCATTAGCGGGAGTGTTAGAGCAGTACTTC
clone size: many; D gene: .; V gene: TRBV20-1; J gene: TRBJ2-7; CDR3 protein: CSAPATTAYEQYF; CDR3 DNA: TGCAGTGCCCCCGCGACGACAGCGTACGAGCAGTACTTC
clone size: many; D gene: .; V gene: TRBV20-1; J gene: TRBJ2-2; CDR3 protein: CSARDSANTGELFF; CDR3 DNA: TGCAGTGCTAGGGACTCCGCGAACACCGGGGAGCTGTTTTTT
clone size: .; D gene: .; V gene: TRBV5-6; J gene: TRBJ2-3; CDR3 protein: CASSLEEVDTQYF; CDR3 DNA: TGTGCCAGCAGCCTGGAGGAGGTAGATACGCAGTATTTT
clone size: medium-sized; D gene: TRBD2; V gene: TRBV11-2; J gene: TRBJ2-3; CDR3 protein: CASSSRLAGGTDTQYF; CDR3 DNA: TGTGCCAGCAGCAGCCGACTAGCGGGGGGCACAGATACGCAGTATTTT
clone size: many; D gene: .; V gene: TRBV18; J gene: TRBJ1-1; CDR3 protein: CASSPGTEAFF; CDR3 DNA: TGTGCCAGCTCACCGGGGACTGAAGCTTTCTTT
clone size: many; D gene: .; V gene: TRBV27; J gene: TRBJ2-7; CDR3 protein: CASSLNGRHYEQYF; CDR3 DNA: TGTGCCAGCAGTTTAAACGGAAGACACTACGAGCAGTACTTC
clone size: medium-sized; D gene: TRBD1; V gene: TRBV5-1; J gene: TRBJ2-7; CDR3 protein: CASSLSRDSYEQYF; CDR3 DNA: TGCGCCAGCAGCTTGTCCCGGGACAGTTACGAGCAGTACTTC
clone size: many; D gene: TRBD1; V gene: TRBV10-3; J gene: TRBJ2-2; CDR3 protein: CAISQSGGTGVNGELFF; CDR3 DNA: TGTGCCATCAGCCAGTCCGGGGGGACAGGGGTTAACGGGGAGCTGTTTTTT